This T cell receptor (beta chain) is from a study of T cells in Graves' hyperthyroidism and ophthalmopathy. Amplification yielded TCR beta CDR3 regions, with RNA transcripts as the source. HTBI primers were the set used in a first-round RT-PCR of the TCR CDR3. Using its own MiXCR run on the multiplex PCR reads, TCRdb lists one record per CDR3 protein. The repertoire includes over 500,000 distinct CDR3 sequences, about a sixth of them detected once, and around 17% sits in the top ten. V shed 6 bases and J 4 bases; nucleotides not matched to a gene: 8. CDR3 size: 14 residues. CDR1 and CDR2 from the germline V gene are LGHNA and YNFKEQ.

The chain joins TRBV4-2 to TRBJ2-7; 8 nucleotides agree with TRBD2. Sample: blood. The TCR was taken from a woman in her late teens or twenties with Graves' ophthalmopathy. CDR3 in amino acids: CASREPAGAYEQYF. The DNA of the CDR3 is TGTGCCAGCAGGGAACCAGCGGGAGCTTACGAGCAGTACTTC.